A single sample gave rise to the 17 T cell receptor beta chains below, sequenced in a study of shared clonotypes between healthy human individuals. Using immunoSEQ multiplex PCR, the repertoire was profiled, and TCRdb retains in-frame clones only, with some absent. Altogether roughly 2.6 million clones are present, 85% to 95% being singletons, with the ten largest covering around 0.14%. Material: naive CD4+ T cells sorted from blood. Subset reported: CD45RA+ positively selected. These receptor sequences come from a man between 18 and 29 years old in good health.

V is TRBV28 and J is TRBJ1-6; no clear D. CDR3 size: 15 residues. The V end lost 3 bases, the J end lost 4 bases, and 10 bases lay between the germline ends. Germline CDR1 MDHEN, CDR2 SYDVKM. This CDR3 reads CASSLGSGYNSPLHF. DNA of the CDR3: TGTGCCAGCAGTTTGGGGAGCGGATATAATTCACCCCTCCACTTT.

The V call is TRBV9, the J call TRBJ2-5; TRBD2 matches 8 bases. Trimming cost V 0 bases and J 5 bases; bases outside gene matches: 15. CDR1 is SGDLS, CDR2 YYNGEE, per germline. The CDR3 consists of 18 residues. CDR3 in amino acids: CASSVEGGWGLVGETQYF. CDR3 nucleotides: TGTGCCAGCAGCGTAGAGGGTGGTTGGGGACTAGTGGGGGAGACCCAGTACTTC.

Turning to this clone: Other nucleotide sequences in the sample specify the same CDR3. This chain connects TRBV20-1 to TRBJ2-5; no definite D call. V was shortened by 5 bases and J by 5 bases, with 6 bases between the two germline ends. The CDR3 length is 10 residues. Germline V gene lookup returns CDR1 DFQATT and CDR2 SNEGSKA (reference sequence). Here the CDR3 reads CSALGETQYF. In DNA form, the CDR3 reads TGCAGTGCTTTAGGGGAGACCCAGTACTTC.

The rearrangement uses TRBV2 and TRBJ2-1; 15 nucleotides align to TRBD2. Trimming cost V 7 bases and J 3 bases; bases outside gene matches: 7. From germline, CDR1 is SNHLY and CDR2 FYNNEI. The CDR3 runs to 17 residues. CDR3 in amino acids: CASNGGLAGGLYNEQFF. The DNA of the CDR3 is TGTGCCAGCAATGGGGGACTAGCGGGAGGTCTCTACAATGAGCAGTTCTTC.

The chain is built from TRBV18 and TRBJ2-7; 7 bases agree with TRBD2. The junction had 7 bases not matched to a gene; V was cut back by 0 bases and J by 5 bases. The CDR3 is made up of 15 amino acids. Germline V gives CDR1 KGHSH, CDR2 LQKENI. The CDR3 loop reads CASSPPGLVSDEQYF. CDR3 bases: TGTGCCAGCTCACCACCCGGACTAGTTTCGGACGAGCAGTACTTC.

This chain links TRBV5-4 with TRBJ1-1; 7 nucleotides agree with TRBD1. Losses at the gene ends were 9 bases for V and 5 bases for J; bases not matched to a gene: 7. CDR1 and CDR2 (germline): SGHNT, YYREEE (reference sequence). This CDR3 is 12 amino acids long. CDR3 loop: CATTGVQTEAFF. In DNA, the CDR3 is TGTGCCACCACAGGGGTCCAGACTGAAGCTTTCTTT. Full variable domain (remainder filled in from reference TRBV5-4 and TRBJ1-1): ETGVTQSPTHLIKTRGQQVTLRCSSQSGHNTVSWYQQALGQGPQFIFQYYREEENGRGNFPPRFSGLQFPNYSSELNVNALELDDSALYLCATTGVQTEAFFGQGTRLTVV.

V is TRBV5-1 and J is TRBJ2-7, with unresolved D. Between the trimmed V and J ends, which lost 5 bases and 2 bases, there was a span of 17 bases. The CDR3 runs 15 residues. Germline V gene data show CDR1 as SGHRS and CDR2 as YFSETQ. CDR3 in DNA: TGCGCCAGCAGGTTTAACCTTGGCGAAACCTACGAGCAGTACTTC. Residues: CASRFNLGETYEQYF.

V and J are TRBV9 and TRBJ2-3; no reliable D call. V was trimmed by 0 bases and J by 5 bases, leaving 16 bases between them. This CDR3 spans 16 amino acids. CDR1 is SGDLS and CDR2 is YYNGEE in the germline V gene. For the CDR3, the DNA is TGTGCCAGCAGCGTAGGGTTAGCCTCGTCCCTAGATACGCAGTATTTT. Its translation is CASSVGLASSLDTQYF.

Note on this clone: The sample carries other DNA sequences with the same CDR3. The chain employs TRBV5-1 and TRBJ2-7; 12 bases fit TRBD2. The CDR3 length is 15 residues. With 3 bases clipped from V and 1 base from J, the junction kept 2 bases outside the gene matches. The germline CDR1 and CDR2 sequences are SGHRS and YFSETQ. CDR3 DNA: TGCGCCAGCAGCTCGGGGACTAGCGGGTCCTACGAGCAGTACTTC. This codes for CASSSGTSGSYEQYF.

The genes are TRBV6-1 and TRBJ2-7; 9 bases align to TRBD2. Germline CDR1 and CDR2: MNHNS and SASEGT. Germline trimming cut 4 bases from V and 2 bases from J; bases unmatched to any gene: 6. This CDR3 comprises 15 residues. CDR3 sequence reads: CASSVAASGTYEQYF. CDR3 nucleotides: TGTGCCAGCAGTGTGGCGGCTAGCGGGACCTACGAGCAGTACTTC.

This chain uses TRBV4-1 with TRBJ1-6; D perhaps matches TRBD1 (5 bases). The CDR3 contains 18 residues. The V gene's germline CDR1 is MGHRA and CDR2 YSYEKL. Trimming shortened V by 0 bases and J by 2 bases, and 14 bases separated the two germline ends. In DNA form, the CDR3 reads TGCGCCAGCAGCCAAGATCGTGGGGGGTTCACCTATAATTCACCCCTCCACTTT. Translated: CASSQDRGGFTYNSPLHF.

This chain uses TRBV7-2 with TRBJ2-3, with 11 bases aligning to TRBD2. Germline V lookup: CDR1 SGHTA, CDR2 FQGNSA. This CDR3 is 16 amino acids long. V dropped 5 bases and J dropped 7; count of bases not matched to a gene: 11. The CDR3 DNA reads TGTGCCAGCAGCGCAACCTTAGCGGGAGGGATTAATACGCAGTATTTT. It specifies CASSATLAGGINTQYF.

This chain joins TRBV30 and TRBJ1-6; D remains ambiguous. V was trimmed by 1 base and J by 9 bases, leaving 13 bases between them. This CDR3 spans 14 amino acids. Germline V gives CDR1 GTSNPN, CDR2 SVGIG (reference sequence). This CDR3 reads CAWSEGPEGSPLHF. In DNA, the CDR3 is TGTGCCTGGAGTGAGGGTCCGGAGGGTTCACCCCTCCACTTT.

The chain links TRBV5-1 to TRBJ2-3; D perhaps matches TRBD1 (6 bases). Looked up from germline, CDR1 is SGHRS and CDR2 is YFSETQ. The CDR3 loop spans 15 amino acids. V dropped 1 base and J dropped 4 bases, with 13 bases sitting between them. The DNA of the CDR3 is TGCGCCAGCAGCTTGTCCACAGGGATTTCAGATACGCAGTATTTT. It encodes CASSLSTGISDTQYF.

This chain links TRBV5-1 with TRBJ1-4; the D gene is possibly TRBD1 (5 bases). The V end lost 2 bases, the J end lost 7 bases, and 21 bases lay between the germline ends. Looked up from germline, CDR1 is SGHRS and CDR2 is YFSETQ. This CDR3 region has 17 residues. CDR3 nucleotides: TGCGCCAGCAGCTTTGCCGACAGTCGGGCAGACGGTGAAAAACTGTTTTTT. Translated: CASSFADSRADGEKLFF. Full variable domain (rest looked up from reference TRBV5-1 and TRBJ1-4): KAGVTQTPRYLIKTRGQQVTLSCSPISGHRSVSWYQQTPGQGLQFLFEYFSETQRNKGNFPGRFSGRQFSNSRSEMNVSTLELGDSALYLCASSFADSRADGEKLFFGSGTQLSVL.

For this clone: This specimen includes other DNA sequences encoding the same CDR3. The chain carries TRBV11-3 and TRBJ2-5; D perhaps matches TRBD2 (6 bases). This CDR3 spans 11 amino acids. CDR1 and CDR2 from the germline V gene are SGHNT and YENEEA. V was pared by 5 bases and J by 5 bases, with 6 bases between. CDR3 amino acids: CASSGGETQYF. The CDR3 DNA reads TGTGCCAGCAGCGGGGGGGAGACCCAGTACTTC.

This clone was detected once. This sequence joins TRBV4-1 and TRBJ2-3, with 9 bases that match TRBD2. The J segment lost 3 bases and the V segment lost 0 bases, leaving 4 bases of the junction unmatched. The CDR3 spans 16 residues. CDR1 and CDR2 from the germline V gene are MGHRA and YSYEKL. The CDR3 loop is CASSQDSSGRTDTQYF. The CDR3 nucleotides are TGCGCCAGCAGCCAAGATTCAAGCGGGAGGACAGATACGCAGTATTTT.